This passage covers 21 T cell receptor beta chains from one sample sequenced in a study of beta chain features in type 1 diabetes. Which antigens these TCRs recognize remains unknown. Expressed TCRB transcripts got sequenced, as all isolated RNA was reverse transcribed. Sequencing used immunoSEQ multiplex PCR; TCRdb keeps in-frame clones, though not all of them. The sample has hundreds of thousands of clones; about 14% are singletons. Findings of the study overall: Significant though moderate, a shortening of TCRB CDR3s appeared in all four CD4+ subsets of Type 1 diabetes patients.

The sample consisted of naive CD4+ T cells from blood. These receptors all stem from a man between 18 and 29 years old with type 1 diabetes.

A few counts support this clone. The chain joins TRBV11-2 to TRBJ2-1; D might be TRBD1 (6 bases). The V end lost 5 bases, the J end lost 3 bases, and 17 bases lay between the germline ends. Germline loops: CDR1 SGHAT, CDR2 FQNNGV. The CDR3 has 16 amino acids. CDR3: CASSRPGRTDYNEQFF. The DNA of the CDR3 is TGTGCCAGCAGCCGCCCTGGACGGACAGACTACAATGAGCAGTTCTTC.

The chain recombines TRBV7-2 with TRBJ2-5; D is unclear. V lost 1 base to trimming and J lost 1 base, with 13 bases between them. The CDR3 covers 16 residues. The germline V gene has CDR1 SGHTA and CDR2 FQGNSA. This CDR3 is CASSLERPRGQETQYF. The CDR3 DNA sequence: TGTGCCAGCAGCTTAGAGAGGCCTCGCGGCCAAGAGACCCAGTACTTC. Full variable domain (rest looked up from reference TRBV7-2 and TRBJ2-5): GAGVSQSPSNKVTEKGKDVELRCDPISGHTALYWYRQSLGQGLEFLIYFQGNSAPDKSGLPSDRFSAERTGGSVSTLTIQRTQQEDSAVYLCASSLERPRGQETQYFGPGTRLLVL.

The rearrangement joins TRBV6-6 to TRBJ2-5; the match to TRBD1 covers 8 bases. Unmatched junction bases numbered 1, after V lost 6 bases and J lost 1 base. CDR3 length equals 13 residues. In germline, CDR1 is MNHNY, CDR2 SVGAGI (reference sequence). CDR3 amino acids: CASSDRGQETQYF. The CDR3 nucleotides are TGTGCCAGCAGCGACAGGGGCCAAGAGACCCAGTACTTC.

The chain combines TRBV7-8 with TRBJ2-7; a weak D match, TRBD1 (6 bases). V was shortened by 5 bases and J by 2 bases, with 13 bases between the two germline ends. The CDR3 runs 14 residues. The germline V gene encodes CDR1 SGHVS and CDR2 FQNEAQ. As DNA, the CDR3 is TGTGCCAGCAGCCCCGGGACACCGGCCTACGAGCAGTACTTC. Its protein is CASSPGTPAYEQYF.

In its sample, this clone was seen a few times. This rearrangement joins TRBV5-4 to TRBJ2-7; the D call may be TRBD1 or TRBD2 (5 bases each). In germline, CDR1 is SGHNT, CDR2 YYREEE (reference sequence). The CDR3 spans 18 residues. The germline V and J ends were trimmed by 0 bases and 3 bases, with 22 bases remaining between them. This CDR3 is CASSLGLPGRHTYYEQYF. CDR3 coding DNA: TGTGCCAGCAGCTTGGGTCTCCCAGGGAGACATACTTACTACGAGCAGTACTTC.

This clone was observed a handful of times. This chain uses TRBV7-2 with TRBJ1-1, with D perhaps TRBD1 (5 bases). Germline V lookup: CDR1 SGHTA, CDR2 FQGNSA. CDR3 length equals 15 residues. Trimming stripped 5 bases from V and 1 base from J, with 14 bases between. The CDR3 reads CASSGWYGGNTEAFF. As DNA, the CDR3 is TGTGCCAGCAGCGGTTGGTATGGGGGGAACACTGAAGCTTTCTTT.

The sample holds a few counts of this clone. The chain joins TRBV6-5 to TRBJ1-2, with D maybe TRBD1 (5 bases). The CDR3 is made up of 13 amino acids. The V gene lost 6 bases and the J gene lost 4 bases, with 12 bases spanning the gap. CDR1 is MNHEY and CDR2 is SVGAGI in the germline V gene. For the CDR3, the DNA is TGTGCCAGCAGCTGGGGACTGATCTATGGCTACACCTTC. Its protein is CASSWGLIYGYTF.

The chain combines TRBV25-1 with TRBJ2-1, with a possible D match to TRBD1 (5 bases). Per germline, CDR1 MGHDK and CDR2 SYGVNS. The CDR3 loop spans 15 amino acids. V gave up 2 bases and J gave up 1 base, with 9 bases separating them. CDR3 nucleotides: TGTGCCAGCAGTGAAGATAGGGGTTCCTACAATGAGCAGTTCTTC. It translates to CASSEDRGSYNEQFF.

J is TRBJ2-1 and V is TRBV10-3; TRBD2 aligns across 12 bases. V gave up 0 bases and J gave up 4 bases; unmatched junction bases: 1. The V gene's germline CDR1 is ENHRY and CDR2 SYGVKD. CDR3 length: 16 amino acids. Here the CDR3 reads CAISESTSGSYNEQFF. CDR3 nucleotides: TGTGCCATCAGTGAGTCGACTAGCGGGAGTTACAATGAGCAGTTCTTC.

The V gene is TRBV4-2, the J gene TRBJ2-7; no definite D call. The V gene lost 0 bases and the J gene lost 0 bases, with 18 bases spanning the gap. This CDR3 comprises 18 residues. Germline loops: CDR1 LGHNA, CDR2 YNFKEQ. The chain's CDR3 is CASSQEGRDTSFSYEQYF. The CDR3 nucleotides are TGTGCCAGCAGCCAAGAAGGTAGAGACACCTCTTTCTCCTACGAGCAGTACTTC.

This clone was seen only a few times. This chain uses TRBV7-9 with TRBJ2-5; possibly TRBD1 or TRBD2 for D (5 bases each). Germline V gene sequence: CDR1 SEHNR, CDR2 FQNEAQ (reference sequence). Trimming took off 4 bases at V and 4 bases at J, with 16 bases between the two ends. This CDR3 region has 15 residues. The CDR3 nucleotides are TGTGCCAGCAGCTCCTCGACAGCCGGGGCAGAGACCCAGTACTTC. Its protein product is CASSSSTAGAETQYF.

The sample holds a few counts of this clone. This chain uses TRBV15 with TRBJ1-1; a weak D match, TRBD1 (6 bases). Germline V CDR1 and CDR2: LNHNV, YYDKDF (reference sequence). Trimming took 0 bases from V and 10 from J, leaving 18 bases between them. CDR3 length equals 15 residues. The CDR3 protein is CATSRDHPDSPRAFF. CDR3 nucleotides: TGTGCCACCAGCAGAGATCATCCGGACAGCCCGAGAGCTTTCTTT.

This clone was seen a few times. CDR3 sequence (DNA): TGCGCCAGCAGTCCCAGGGGACTAGCGGGAGATGAGTCCAAAAACATTCAGTACTTC. Its translation: CASSPRGLAGDESKNIQYF. This chain joins TRBV4-3 and TRBJ2-4, with 14 bases identical to TRBD2. V lost 6 bases to trimming and J lost 2 bases; unmatched junction nucleotides: 12. Germline V gives CDR1 LGHNA, CDR2 YSLEER. This CDR3 has 19 residues.

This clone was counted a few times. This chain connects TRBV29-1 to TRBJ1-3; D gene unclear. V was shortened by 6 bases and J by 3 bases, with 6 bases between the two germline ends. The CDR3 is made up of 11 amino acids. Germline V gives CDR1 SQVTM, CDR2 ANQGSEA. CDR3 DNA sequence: TGCAGCGTCATAAATGGAAACACCATATATTTT. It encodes CSVINGNTIYF.

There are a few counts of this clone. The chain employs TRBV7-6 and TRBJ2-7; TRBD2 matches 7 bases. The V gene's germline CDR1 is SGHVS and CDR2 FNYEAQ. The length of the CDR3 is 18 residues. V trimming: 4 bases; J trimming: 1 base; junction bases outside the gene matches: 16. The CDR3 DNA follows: TGTGCCAGCAGCTCGGTAATGTTCGGCGGGAGTCCATCCTACGAGCAGTACTTC. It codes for CASSSVMFGGSPSYEQYF.

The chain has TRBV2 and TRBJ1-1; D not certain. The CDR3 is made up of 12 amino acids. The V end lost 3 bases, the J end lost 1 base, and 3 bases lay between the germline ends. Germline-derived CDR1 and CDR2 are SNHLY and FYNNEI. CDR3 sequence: CASSDWNTEAFF. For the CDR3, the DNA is TGTGCCAGCAGTGACTGGAACACTGAAGCTTTCTTT.

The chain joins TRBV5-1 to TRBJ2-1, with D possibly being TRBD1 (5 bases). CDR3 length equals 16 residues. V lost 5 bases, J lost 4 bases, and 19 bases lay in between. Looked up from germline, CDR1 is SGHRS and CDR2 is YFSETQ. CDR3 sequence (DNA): TGCGCCAGCAGGCAAGCTCAGGGTTTGGATTACAATGAGCAGTTCTTC. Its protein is CASRQAQGLDYNEQFF.

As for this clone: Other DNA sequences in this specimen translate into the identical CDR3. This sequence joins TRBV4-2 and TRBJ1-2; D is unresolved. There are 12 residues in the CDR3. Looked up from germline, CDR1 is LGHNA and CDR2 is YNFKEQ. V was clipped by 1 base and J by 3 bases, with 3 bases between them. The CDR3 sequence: CASSQAYYGYTF. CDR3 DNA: TGTGCCAGCAGCCAAGCTTACTATGGCTACACCTTC.

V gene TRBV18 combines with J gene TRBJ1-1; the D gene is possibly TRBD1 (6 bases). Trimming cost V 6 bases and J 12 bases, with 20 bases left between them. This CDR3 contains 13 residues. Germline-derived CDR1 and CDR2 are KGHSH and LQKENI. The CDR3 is CASSRSDSVDPFF. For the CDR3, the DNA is TGTGCCAGCTCCCGCTCGGACAGCGTCGATCCTTTCTTT.

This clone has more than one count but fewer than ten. The CDR3 DNA sequence: TGTGCCAGCAGCGACCGAATGACCCAGTACTTC. Translated, it gives CASSDRMTQYF. The chain couples TRBV9 to TRBJ2-5; D gene ambiguous. CDR1 and CDR2 from the germline V gene are SGDLS and YYNGEE. The CDR3 has 11 amino acids. The ends were cut back, 3 bases at V and 7 bases at J, with 7 bases in the middle.

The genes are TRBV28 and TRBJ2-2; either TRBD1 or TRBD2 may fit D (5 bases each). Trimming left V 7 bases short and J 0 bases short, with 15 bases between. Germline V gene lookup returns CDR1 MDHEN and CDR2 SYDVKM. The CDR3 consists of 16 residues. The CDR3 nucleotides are TGTGCCAGCACTCCCTGGGGGAGTTCGAACACCGGGGAGCTGTTTTTT. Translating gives CASTPWGSSNTGELFF.